A selection of T cell receptor beta chains follows, all from one sample in a study of blood T cell repertoires in COVID-19. Produced via immunoSEQ multiplex PCR; TCRdb's table is partial and in-frame only. The table includes about 270,000 clones, over 80% detected once. Sequencing was performed on PBMCs or T cells enriched from blood (not recorded which). The receptors were gathered from a woman between 25 and 40 years old with acute COVID-19. CDR3s include the opening cysteine and the closing phenylalanine or tryptophan. Fields, in order: J gene, D gene, clone size, V gene, CDR3 DNA, CDR3 protein. The D gene is left open where the match is weak. Size values are once, few and many counts, or a class for expanded clones, and some rows have none.

>TRBJ1-6|TRBD1|.|TRBV20-1
TGCAGTGCTAGTAGGACAGGGACTTATTCACCCCTCCACTTT
CSASRTGTYSPLHF
>TRBJ2-7|.|.|TRBV11-2
TGTGCCAGCAGCGTCAACTCCTACGAGCAGTACTTC
CASSVNSYEQYF
>TRBJ2-1|.|few|TRBV27
TGTGCCAGCAGTCTCCGGGTCTCCCCTCGATATGAGCAGTTCTTC
CASSLRVSPRYEQFF
>TRBJ2-3|TRBD2|.|TRBV5-1
TGCGCCAGCAGCTTTTTAACTAGCGGGAGGGCCGATATTCCAGATACGCAGTATTTT
CASSFLTSGRADIPDTQYF
>TRBJ2-3|TRBD1|.|TRBV19
TGTGCCTCGGACAGGGGGGGCACAGATACGCAGTATTTT
CASDRGGTDTQYF
>TRBJ2-7|.|.|TRBV7-2
TGTGCCAGCAGCCATTCGACAGGTCCCTACGAGCAGTACTTC
CASSHSTGPYEQYF
>TRBJ2-2|TRBD1|.|TRBV24-1
TGTGCCACTAGGGACAGGGGGCTCACCGGGGAGCTGTTTTTT
CATRDRGLTGELFF
>TRBJ1-4|TRBD1|once|TRBV3-1/TRBV3-2
TGTGCCAGCAGCCAAGATCTCGACAGGGCCGAAAAACTGTTTTTT
CASSQDLDRAEKLFF
>TRBJ1-5|TRBD1|.|TRBV19
TGTGCCAGTAGTATCGTCAGGGGGCAGGGTCAGCCCCAGCATTTT
CASSIVRGQGQPQHF
>TRBJ2-5|TRBD2|.|TRBV19
TGTGCCAGTAGTCTAGCGGGAGCTACCAGGGAAGAGACCCAGTACTTC
CASSLAGATREETQYF
>TRBJ2-4|.|.|TRBV12-5
TGTGCTAGTGGTTTGGTCCCCCGGTCGGTCCCGAGGGCAGTGGCCAAAAACATTCAGTACTTC
CASGLVPRSVPRAVAKNIQYF
>TRBJ1-1|.|.|TRBV19
TGTGCCAGTAGTATTCAGAGGGAACGAACTGAAGCTTTCTTT
CASSIQRERTEAFF
>TRBJ2-7|.|.|TRBV3-1/TRBV3-2
TGTGCCAGCAGCCAAGTGGGTAGGGGGATCTACGAGCAGTACTTC
CASSQVGRGIYEQYF
>TRBJ2-5|.|.|TRBV5-1
TGCGCCAGCAGCTTGCCGGACTACCAAGAGACCCAGTACTTC
CASSLPDYQETQYF
>TRBJ2-1|.|.|TRBV27
TGTGCCAGCAGTTCTGGCGGCTCCTACAATGAGCAGTTCTTC
CASSSGGSYNEQFF
>TRBJ1-2|TRBD1|.|TRBV7-8
TGTGCCAGCAGCTTAGAGTCAGGGGGAAACTATGGCTACACCTTC
CASSLESGGNYGYTF
>TRBJ1-5|.|.|TRBV28
TGTGCCAGCAGTAATATCTATCAGCCCCAGCATTTT
CASSNIYQPQHF
>TRBJ2-1|TRBD1|.|TRBV4-2
TGTGCCAGCAGCCTCCTTCCCGGACAGGGAAGGGGTGAGCAGTTCTTC
CASSLLPGQGRGEQFF
>TRBJ2-7|TRBD2|few|TRBV10-1
TGCGCCAGCAGTGGTAGCGGGGAGAGCTCCTACGAGCAGTACTTC
CASSGSGESSYEQYF
>TRBJ1-4|.|.|TRBV28
TGTGCCAGCAAAGGACAGCCTTTTAATGAAAAACTGTTTTTT
CASKGQPFNEKLFF
>TRBJ2-3|TRBD2|.|TRBV5-1
TGCGCCAGCAGCTTCGGGACTAGCGGAAGCACAGATACGCAGTATTTT
CASSFGTSGSTDTQYF
>TRBJ2-3|.|.|TRBV2
TGTGCCAGCACCATTGCGGGAAAGGAAGATACGCAGTATTTT
CASTIAGKEDTQYF
>TRBJ1-2|.|.|TRBV7-9
TGTGCCAGCAGCTTGGAGGGCAGCCCTAACTATGGCTACACCTTC
CASSLEGSPNYGYTF
>TRBJ1-1|TRBD1|.|TRBV5-1
TGCGCCAGCAGCCCGTTTTCGACAGGGGCAATGAACACTGAAGCTTTCTTT
CASSPFSTGAMNTEAFF
>TRBJ2-1|TRBD2|.|TRBV7-9
TGTGCCAGCAGCTTAAGGCCCCTGGGCGGGAGACTCTATGAGCAGTTCTTC
CASSLRPLGGRLYEQFF
>TRBJ1-1|TRBD1|.|TRBV5-1
TGCGCCAGCAGCTCGGACAGGGGAGACACTGAAGCTTTCTTT
CASSSDRGDTEAFF
>TRBJ2-3|TRBD2|.|TRBV7-3
TGTGCCAGCAGCTTAATGGCGGGAGCTGGGACAGATACGCAGTATTTT
CASSLMAGAGTDTQYF
>TRBJ2-1|TRBD1|.|TRBV6-5
TGTGCCAGCAGTTACCCATCCCAGGGGGCCGGTGAGCAGTTCTTC
CASSYPSQGAGEQFF
>TRBJ2-7|.|.|TRBV5-1
TGCGCCAGCAGCCCCGGGTGGGACGGGGGCTACGAGCAGTACTTC
CASSPGWDGGYEQYF
>TRBJ2-1|TRBD1|.|TRBV2
TGTGCCAGCAGTGATCAGGGGGCGGGAAACTACAATGAGCAGTTCTTC
CASSDQGAGNYNEQFF
>TRBJ1-3|.|once|TRBV11-2
TGTGCCAGCAGCCCGGTGGGCTTCTCTGGAAACACCATATATTTT
CASSPVGFSGNTIYF